This T cell receptor (beta chain) emerged from a study of blood T cell repertoires in COVID-19. Measured with immunoSEQ multiplex PCR; TCRdb has only the in-frame clones, and not every one. The sample has 40,000 or so clones; 89% are singletons. The CDR3 extends over 17 amino acids. The V gene's germline CDR1 is MNHEY and CDR2 SVGEGT. J was trimmed by 4 bases and V by 3 bases; bases with no gene match: 7. This chain joins TRBV6-2 or TRBV6-3 and TRBJ2-1; 12 positions match TRBD2. The clonotype was recovered from a man over 45 with active COVID-19. The sequencing sample was made of peripheral blood. CDR3 residues: CASSYSTSGRPYNEQFF. CDR3 DNA: TGTGCCAGCAGTTATTCGACTAGCGGGAGACCGTACAATGAGCAGTTCTTC.